The 21 T cell receptor beta chains below were found in one sample sequenced in a study of cytomegalovirus exposure and HLA in healthy donors. PCR used 60 Vbeta primers and 13 Jbeta primers. Here immunoSEQ multiplex PCR was the method, and the copy in TCRdb shows in-frame clones only, minus some. Found here are some 110,000 clones, roughly 80% of them singletons; the top ten hold about 5%. The sample was PBMCs. Source of these receptors: a man between 45 and 60 years old in good health and CMV-seropositive.

This chain connects TRBV7-9 to TRBJ1-5; 7 nucleotides align to TRBD1. CDR1 and CDR2 (germline): SEHNR, FQNEAQ (reference sequence). V shed 1 base, J shed 4 bases, and the junction held 10 bases outside the gene matches. This CDR3 is built from 17 residues. CDR3 coding DNA: TGTGCCAGCAGCTTAGGGTCGACAGGGCTAGGGAATCAGCCCCAGCATTTT. This encodes CASSLGSTGLGNQPQHF.

V and J are TRBV9 and TRBJ2-7, with 8 nucleotides matching TRBD2. Germline trimming cut 2 bases from V and 5 bases from J; bases unmatched to any gene: 6. CDR1 and CDR2 (germline): SGDLS, YYNGEE. This CDR3 is built from 14 residues. CDR3: CASSVSGTSDEQYF. The CDR3 coding sequence is TGTGCCAGCAGCGTTAGCGGGACGAGCGACGAGCAGTACTTC.

There are a few counts of this clone. The chain combines TRBV2 with TRBJ1-3; 8 nucleotides agree with TRBD1. The CDR3 covers 15 residues. The germline V gene has CDR1 SNHLY and CDR2 FYNNEI. V shed 5 bases and J 2 bases; nucleotides not matched to a gene: 5. Here the CDR3 DNA reads TGTGCCAGCAGTCAACGGACAGGGCCTGGAAACACCATATATTTT. It specifies CASSQRTGPGNTIYF.

The gene calls are TRBV6-6 and TRBJ1-5, with TRBD1 matching over 8 bases. The germline CDR1 and CDR2 sequences are MNHNY and SVGAGI (reference sequence). V was pared by 5 bases and J by 5 bases, with 5 bases of the junction left unmatched. The CDR3 is made up of 14 amino acids. CDR3 nucleotide sequence: TGTGCCAGCAGTCGAAAACAGGGGGATCAGCCCCAGCATTTT. It codes for CASSRKQGDQPQHF.

V usage is TRBV29-1 and J usage is TRBJ2-2, with 9 bases matching TRBD2. This CDR3 is 16 amino acids long. The V gene end was trimmed by 0 bases and the J gene end by 6 bases; junction bases not matched to a gene: 8. Looked up from germline, CDR1 is SQVTM and CDR2 is ANQGSEA. CDR3 residues: CSVEDPGGGASGELFF. The DNA for the CDR3 is TGCAGCGTTGAAGATCCGGGCGGGGGGGCCTCCGGGGAGCTGTTTTTT.

This rearrangement joins TRBV19 to TRBJ1-5, with a weak D call TRBD1 (6 bases). Germline CDR1 LNHDA, CDR2 SQIVND (reference sequence). The CDR3 is made up of 14 amino acids. Trimming shortened V by 1 base and J by 2 bases, and 6 bases separated the two germline ends. The CDR3 here is CASSIGTGNQPQHF. CDR3 sequence (DNA): TGTGCCAGTAGTATAGGGACAGGCAATCAGCCCCAGCATTTT.

The CDR3 coding sequence is TGTGCCAGCAGCGCCGACAGGCTGCAAACCTACGAGCAGTACTTC. Residues: CASSADRLQTYEQYF. The genes are TRBV6-6 and TRBJ2-7, with a tentative D call TRBD1 (6 bases). CDR1 MNHNY and CDR2 SVGAGI come from the germline V gene (reference sequence). The CDR3 is 15 residues long. With 6 bases removed from V and 2 bases from J, the gap between germline ends came to 17 bases.

This chain joins TRBV30 and TRBJ1-1; 8 bases align to TRBD1. The CDR3 extends over 14 amino acids. The ends lost 7 bases at V and 0 bases at J; junction bases unmatched: 7. Germline V gene data show CDR1 as GTSNPN and CDR2 as SVGIG (reference sequence). CDR3 amino acids: CASHRGSLNTEAFF. CDR3 bases: TGTGCCTCCCACAGGGGGTCCTTGAACACTGAAGCTTTCTTT.

This clone was picked up a small number of times. The chain is built from TRBV27 and TRBJ2-5; tentative D call: TRBD2 (6 bases). The CDR3 is 12 residues long. CDR1 and CDR2 from the germline V gene are MNHEY and SMNVEV (reference sequence). Deletions cut 4 bases from V and 5 bases from J, with 8 bases between. CDR3 loop: CASSSSGETQYF. The CDR3 nucleotides are TGTGCCAGCAGTTCGAGCGGGGAGACCCAGTACTTC.

The rearrangement joins TRBV25-1 to TRBJ1-2; the match to TRBD1 covers 7 bases. There are 14 residues in the CDR3. Per the germline V gene, CDR1 is MGHDK and CDR2 is SYGVNS. V trimming: 6 bases; J trimming: 3 bases; junction bases outside the gene matches: 7. The CDR3 DNA reads TGTGCCAGCAGAGAAGGGGGCGCAGACTATGGCTACACCTTC. Translation gives CASREGGADYGYTF.

The chain employs TRBV30 and TRBJ1-2; weak D call: TRBD1 (6 bases). Deletions cut 4 bases from V and 8 bases from J, with 11 bases between. The germline gives CDR1 GTSNPN, CDR2 SVGIG (reference sequence). This CDR3 comprises 11 residues. The CDR3: CAWNREWGYTF. The CDR3 DNA reads as TGTGCCTGGAACAGGGAATGGGGCTACACCTTC.

In its sample, this clone was seen once. One end of the junction is discordant with germline, which a read error may explain. Other DNA sequences in the same sample also yield this CDR3. The chain uses TRBV10-1 and TRBJ1-1, with 8 bases aligning to TRBD1. Germline V gene lookup returns CDR1 WNHNN and CDR2 SYGVQD (reference sequence). CDR3 length equals 15 residues. In DNA, the CDR3 is TGCGCCAGCAGCGAGTCCAGACAGGGGACAACTGAAGCTTTCTTT. It translates to CASSESRQGTTEAFF.

The rearrangement joins TRBV11-3 to TRBJ2-3, with 8 bases fitting TRBD2. The ends lost 4 bases at V and 4 bases at J; junction bases unmatched: 10. The CDR3 covers 16 residues. Germline CDR1 and CDR2: SGHNT and YENEEA. The CDR3 loop is CASSSGGSGRADTQYF. The CDR3 DNA reads TGTGCCAGCAGCTCGGGGGGGTCAGGGAGGGCAGATACGCAGTATTTT.

The genes are TRBV6-1 and TRBJ2-7, with D perhaps TRBD1 (5 bases). Looked up from germline, CDR1 is MNHNS and CDR2 is SASEGT. CDR3 length: 14 residues. V lost 8 bases and J lost 4, with 18 bases in between. CDR3 loop: CASLDKGLWYEQYF. As DNA, the CDR3 is TGTGCCAGCCTTGACAAGGGGCTTTGGTACGAGCAGTACTTC.

This chain uses TRBV6-1 with TRBJ2-7, with 10 bases aligning to TRBD1. Germline trimming cut 5 bases from V and 2 bases from J; bases unmatched to any gene: 6. Germline loops: CDR1 MNHNS, CDR2 SASEGT. This CDR3 has 15 residues. The CDR3 sequence: CASSRFGQGAYEQYF. For the CDR3, the DNA is TGTGCCAGCAGTAGATTTGGACAGGGGGCCTACGAGCAGTACTTC.

For this clone: Here the CDR3 omits its conserved ending phenylalanine or tryptophan, so a read error is the likely source. As DNA, the CDR3 is TGTGCCAGCAGCCCTTGGACAGGGAACACTGAAGCTTTCGTT. Encoded protein: CASSPWTGNTEAFV. This chain connects TRBV9 to TRBJ1-1, with TRBD1 matching over 7 bases. V gave up 4 bases and J gave up 1 base; unmatched junction bases: 4. The length of the CDR3 is 14 residues. Germline CDR1 and CDR2: SGDLS and YYNGEE.

This chain connects TRBV6-1 to TRBJ2-3; D is possibly TRBD1 (6 bases). CDR3 length equals 15 residues. Germline V gene lookup returns CDR1 MNHNS and CDR2 SASEGT. Deletions cut 3 bases from V and 2 bases from J, with 12 bases between. CDR3 nucleotides: TGTGCCAGCAGTGACTACAGGGCCCACACAGATACGCAGTATTTT. It translates to CASSDYRAHTDTQYF.

The chain carries TRBV2 and TRBJ1-5, with 10 bases aligning to TRBD1. The CDR3 runs 15 residues. V lost 5 bases and J lost 6; bases outside the gene matches: 7. Germline V gives CDR1 SNHLY, CDR2 FYNNEI. CDR3 loop: CASSFGDRGGQPQHF. The CDR3 nucleotides read TGTGCCAGCAGTTTTGGGGACAGGGGCGGTCAGCCCCAGCATTTT. Using reference TRBV2 and TRBJ1-5 for the parts outside the CDR3, the full variable domain is EPEVTQTPSHQVTQMGQEVILRCVPISNHLYFYWYRQILGQKVEFLVSFYNNEISEKSEIFDDQFSVERPDGSNFTLKIRSTKLEDSAMYFCASSFGDRGGQPQHFGDGTRLSIL.

The chain recombines TRBV5-4 with TRBJ1-2; 12 bases are a match to TRBD1. V gave up 4 bases and J gave up 14 bases; unmatched junction bases: 9. Germline V lookup: CDR1 SGHNT, CDR2 YYREEE (reference sequence). There are 13 residues in the CDR3. As DNA, the CDR3 is TGTGCCAGCAGCCCAAAGGGACAGGGGGCGGGGACCTTC. This translates into CASSPKGQGAGTF. Full variable domain (rest looked up from reference TRBV5-4 and TRBJ1-2): ETGVTQSPTHLIKTRGQQVTLRCSSQSGHNTVSWYQQALGQGPQFIFQYYREEENGRGNFPPRFSGLQFPNYSSELNVNALELDDSALYLCASSPKGQGAGTFGSGTRLTVV.

The genes are TRBV2 and TRBJ2-7; the D gene is possibly TRBD1 (6 bases). V was clipped by 5 bases and J by 7 bases, with 24 bases between them. CDR1 and CDR2 (germline): SNHLY, FYNNEI. The CDR3 is 16 amino acids. This CDR3 is CASSTLGGGGSGEQYF. CDR3 sequence (DNA): TGTGCCAGCAGTACTTTAGGTGGGGGCGGATCGGGAGAGCAGTACTTC.

V and J are TRBV2 and TRBJ1-5; D is unclear. Germline V CDR1 and CDR2: SNHLY, FYNNEI. The V gene lost 7 bases and the J gene lost 6 bases, with 13 bases spanning the gap. This CDR3 is 13 amino acids long. The DNA of the CDR3 is TGTGCCAGCAATCTCGGGGTTGGTCAGCCCCAGCATTTT. Its protein is CASNLGVGQPQHF. Complete variable domain (other parts from reference TRBV2 and TRBJ1-5): EPEVTQTPSHQVTQMGQEVILRCVPISNHLYFYWYRQILGQKVEFLVSFYNNEISEKSEIFDDQFSVERPDGSNFTLKIRSTKLEDSAMYFCASNLGVGQPQHFGDGTRLSIL.